This T cell receptor beta chain emerged from a study of cytomegalovirus exposure and HLA in healthy donors. Study outcomes and limitations: The classifier reportedly diagnosed cytomegalovirus status with high sensitivity and specificity. In a later analysis, at a false discovery rate of 0.05, under 20,000 TCR beta sequences matched HLA alleles. The analysis excluded some indistinguishable V segments, including TRBV6-2 and TRBV6-3.

Points on this clone: As yet, its antigen is unknown.

PCR amplification relied on 60 Vbeta primers (plus 13 Jbeta primers). Clones were sequenced by immunoSEQ multiplex PCR, and TCRdb holds only the in-frame ones, with some missing. The data hold tens of thousands of clones, with 78% observed a single time. The germline V gene encodes CDR1 SNHLY and CDR2 FYNNEI. V was shortened by 4 bases and J by 8 bases, with 15 bases between the two germline ends. The CDR3 contains 14 residues. The receptor comes from a male donor in good health and CMV-seropositive. The chain has TRBV2 and TRBJ1-5; unclear D gene. Sequencing was done on a sample of PBMCs. The CDR3 here is CASSVGESSEPQHF. CDR3 DNA sequence: TGTGCCAGCAGTGTCGGGGAGAGCTCGGAGCCCCAGCATTTT.